This T cell receptor (beta chain) was captured in a study of cytomegalovirus exposure and HLA in healthy donors. CDR1 is SGHDT and CDR2 is YYEEEE in the germline V gene. Trimming at V came to 4 bases and at J to 4 bases, leaving 2 bases not matched to a gene. This CDR3 is 15 amino acids long. Generated by immunoSEQ multiplex PCR, the TCRdb table keeps only in-frame clones and is missing some. The data contain some 86,000 clones, over 85% of them singletons. The chain uses TRBV5-6 and TRBJ2-2; 12 bases are a match to TRBD1. Specimen: PBMCs. The receptor was derived from a woman aged 30 to 39 in good health and CMV-seronegative. CDR3 sequence: CASSRGQGATGELFF. The CDR3 DNA reads as TGTGCCAGCAGCCGGGGACAGGGGGCCACCGGGGAGCTGTTTTTT.